The 9 T cell receptor beta chains below were found in one sample sequenced in a study of CD8+ T cells in alopecia areata. Extraction of RNA preceded its reverse transcription into cDNA, which served as the sequencing template. The table came from immunoSEQ multiplex PCR; TCRdb's copy has only in-frame clones and leaves some out. Of around 98,000 clones detected, less than 50% appear once; the ten largest clones hold around 0.8%. The sequenced sample consisted of CD4+ T cells sorted from blood. The source of these receptors is a human donor with alopecia areata.

There are a few counts of this clone. The chain carries TRBV29-1 and TRBJ2-2; D unresolved. V lost 7 bases to trimming and J lost 6 bases, with 12 bases between them. Germline values: CDR1 SQVTM, CDR2 ANQGSEA. The CDR3 extends over 12 amino acids. CDR3 sequence (DNA): TGCAGCGCCTTCTCGTTCCCCGGGGAGCTGTTTTTT. This codes for CSAFSFPGELFF.

For the CDR3, the DNA is TGTGCCAGCAGGTGGGGGACACCAGACAATCAGCCCCAGCATTTT. Protein product: CASRWGTPDNQPQHF. This chain joins TRBV6-6 and TRBJ1-5; a possible D gene is TRBD1 (6 bases). Germline CDR1 reads MNHNY; CDR2 reads SVGAGI (reference sequence). The CDR3 runs to 15 residues. Trimming took off 6 bases at V and 3 bases at J, with 15 bases between the two ends.

The table lists this clone with a count of one. The chain carries TRBV30 and TRBJ1-2; D not certain. Germline lookup yields CDR1 GTSNPN and CDR2 SVGIG (reference sequence). Trimming took off 1 base at V and 0 bases at J, with 6 bases between the two ends. This CDR3 has 13 amino acids. The CDR3 spells CAWSAESNYGYTF. CDR3 coding DNA: TGTGCCTGGAGTGCAGAATCTAACTATGGCTACACCTTC. Using reference TRBV30 and TRBJ1-2 for the parts outside the CDR3, the full variable domain is SQTIHQWPATLVQPVGSPLSLECTVEGTSNPNLYWYRQAAGRGLQLLFYSVGIGQISSEVPQNLSASRPQDRQFILSSKKLLLSDSGFYLCAWSAESNYGYTFGSGTRLTVV.

This clone was seen a handful of times. The genes are TRBV6-5 and TRBJ1-2; perhaps TRBD1 as D (5 bases). In germline, CDR1 is MNHEY, CDR2 SVGAGI. V lost 5 bases and J 7 bases, leaving 8 bases between the germline ends. This CDR3 has 11 residues. CDR3 bases: TGTGCCAGCAGTGGGGGACTTGGCTACACCTTC. Protein sequence: CASSGGLGYTF.

This clone was counted between two and nine times. V gene TRBV11-2 combines with J gene TRBJ1-4; 7 bases are shared with TRBD1. The junction had 2 bases not matched to a gene; V was cut back by 5 bases and J by 5 bases. The CDR3 extends over 13 amino acids. The germline CDR1 and CDR2 sequences are SGHAT and FQNNGV. The DNA of the CDR3 is TGTGCCAGCAGCCCGGACAGGAATGAAAAACTGTTTTTT. Translated, it gives CASSPDRNEKLFF.

The chain couples TRBV2 to TRBJ2-7; 8 bases map to TRBD1. The CDR3 is 13 amino acids. Germline V gene lookup returns CDR1 SNHLY and CDR2 FYNNEI. The ends lost 6 bases at V and 5 bases at J; junction bases unmatched: 6. The CDR3: CASRGTGGDEQYF. CDR3 bases: TGTGCCAGCAGGGGGACAGGCGGAGACGAGCAGTACTTC.

This chain links TRBV30 with TRBJ1-3, with a tentative D call TRBD1 (5 bases). Germline CDR1 reads GTSNPN; CDR2 reads SVGIG (reference sequence). Trimming pared 5 bases from V and 4 bases from J, leaving 15 bases between. This CDR3 is 14 amino acids long. Here the CDR3 DNA reads TGTGCCTGGCATAATCGGGACGGAGGAAACACCATATATTTT. It specifies CAWHNRDGGNTIYF.

This clone was seen only a few times. The V gene is TRBV10-3, the J gene TRBJ2-2, with a tentative D call TRBD1 (6 bases). Per the germline V gene, CDR1 is ENHRY and CDR2 is SYGVKD. The CDR3 totals 14 residues. V dropped 10 bases and J dropped 0 bases, with 12 bases sitting between them. For the CDR3, the DNA is TGTGCCACCCTAAGGACAGCGAACACCGGGGAGCTGTTTTTT. This codes for CATLRTANTGELFF.

There are a few counts of this clone. The CDR3 loop is CSVEYGTEAFF. The CDR3 DNA sequence: TGCAGCGTTGAATATGGGACTGAAGCTTTCTTT. This chain connects TRBV29-1 to TRBJ1-1; D remains unclear. The germline V gene encodes CDR1 SQVTM and CDR2 ANQGSEA. This CDR3 has 11 residues. V shed 2 bases and J shed 5 bases, with 6 bases lying between them.